A selection of T cell receptor beta chains follows, all from one sample in a study of blood T cell repertoires in COVID-19. Sequenced by immunoSEQ multiplex PCR; TCRdb stores in-frame clones only, minus some. This table has 160,000 or so clones, around 75% appearing once. Material: peripheral blood. These receptors were collected from a woman of 80 years or more with acute or convalescent COVID-19. The CDR3 runs from the conserved cysteine through the conserved F or W. The D gene is left open where the match is weak. The size field is filled for only some rows; it gives once, few, many or a size class.

cdr3_aa cdr3_nt j_call clone_size v_call d_call
CASFPGGREIYGYTF TGCGCCAGCTTCCCGGGAGGCAGGGAAATTTATGGCTACACCTTC TRBJ1-2 NA TRBV5-1 NA
CASKGQGNTEAFF TGCGCCAGCAAAGGACAGGGGAACACTGAAGCTTTCTTT TRBJ1-1 NA TRBV10-1 TRBD1
CASTPGGQVEKLFF TGTGCCAGCACCCCGGGGGGGCAGGTTGAAAAACTGTTTTTT TRBJ1-4 NA TRBV7-9 NA
CASSMDRGHNSPLHF TGCGCCAGCAGCATGGACAGGGGACATAATTCACCCCTCCACTTT TRBJ1-6 few TRBV5-1 TRBD1
CASKGDLNTEGFF TGTGCCAGCAAGGGGGACCTGAACACTGAGGGTTTCTTT TRBJ1-1 once TRBV2 NA
CASSESRVAGSTDTQYF TGCGCCAGCAGTGAGTCTAGGGTAGCGGGGAGCACAGATACGCAGTATTTT TRBJ2-3 NA TRBV10-2 TRBD2
CSVSTGLNTEAFF TGCAGCGTGTCGACAGGGCTGAACACTGAAGCTTTCTTT TRBJ1-1 NA TRBV29-1 TRBD1
CASTPPRQGAYEQYF TGTGCCAGCACTCCGCCCAGACAGGGGGCCTACGAGCAGTACTTC TRBJ2-7 few TRBV5-5 TRBD1
CASSLTGTSGANVLTF TGCGCCAGCAGCCTGACAGGGACATCTGGGGCCAACGTCCTGACTTTC TRBJ2-6 NA TRBV5-1 TRBD1
CASSSGLAGVSDTQYF TGTGCCAGCAGTTCGGGACTAGCGGGAGTTTCAGATACGCAGTATTTT TRBJ2-3 NA TRBV28 TRBD2